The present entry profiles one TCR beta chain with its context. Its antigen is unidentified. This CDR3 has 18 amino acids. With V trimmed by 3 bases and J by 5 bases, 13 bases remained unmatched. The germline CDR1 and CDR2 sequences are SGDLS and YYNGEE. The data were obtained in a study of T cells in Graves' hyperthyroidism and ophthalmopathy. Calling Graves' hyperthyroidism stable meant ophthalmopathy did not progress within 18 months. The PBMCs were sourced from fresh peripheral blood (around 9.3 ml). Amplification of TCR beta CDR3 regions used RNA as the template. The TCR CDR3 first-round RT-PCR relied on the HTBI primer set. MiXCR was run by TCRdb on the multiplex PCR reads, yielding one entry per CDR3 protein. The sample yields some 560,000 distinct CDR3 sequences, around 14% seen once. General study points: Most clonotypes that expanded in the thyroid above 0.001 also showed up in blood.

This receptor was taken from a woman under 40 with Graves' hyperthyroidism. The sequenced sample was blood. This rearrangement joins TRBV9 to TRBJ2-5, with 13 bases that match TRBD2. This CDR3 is CASSAGLAGVLIFETQYF. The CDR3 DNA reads TGTGCCAGCAGCGCAGGACTAGCGGGAGTGCTCATCTTCGAGACCCAGTACTTC.